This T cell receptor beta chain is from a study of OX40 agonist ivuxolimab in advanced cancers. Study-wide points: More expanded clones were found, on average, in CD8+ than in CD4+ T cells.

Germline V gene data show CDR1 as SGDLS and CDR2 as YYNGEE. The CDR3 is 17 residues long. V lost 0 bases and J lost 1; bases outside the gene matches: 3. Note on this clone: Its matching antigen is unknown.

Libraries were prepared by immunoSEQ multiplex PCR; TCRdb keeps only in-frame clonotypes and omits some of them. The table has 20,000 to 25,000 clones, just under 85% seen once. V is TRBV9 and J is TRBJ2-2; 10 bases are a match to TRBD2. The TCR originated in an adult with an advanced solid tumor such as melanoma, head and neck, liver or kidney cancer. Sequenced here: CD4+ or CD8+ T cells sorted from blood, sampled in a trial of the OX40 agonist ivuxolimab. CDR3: CASSVATSGMNTGELFF. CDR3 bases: TGTGCCAGCAGCGTAGCTACTAGCGGGATGAACACCGGGGAGCTGTTTTTT.